The 2 T cell receptor beta chains listed next were all sequenced from one sample in a study of metastatic and nonmetastatic thyroid tumors. Not a single patient had been given any form of treatment at any point before undergoing thyroid surgery. TCRdb used MiXCR to call clones anew from the PCR reads. There are about 18,000 clones in the sample; less than 35% occur only once, and about 13% lies in the top ten. Sequencing was performed on tumor tissue. The receptors were gathered from a female donor with papillary thyroid cancer or a benign thyroid nodule (not recorded which). Some clones in this sample may be carry-over from other donors' samples.

The CDR3 DNA is TGTGCCTGTAGCGTTAGTGGGGGTACTGAAGCTTTCTTT. Its translation: CACSVSGGTEAFF. This chain links TRBV9 with TRBJ1-1; tentative D call: TRBD1 (5 bases). V was cut by 10 bases and J by 5 bases, with 18 bases left in between. The V gene's germline CDR1 is SGDLS and CDR2 YYNGEE. CDR3 length equals 13 residues.

This clone was picked up a small number of times. The CDR3 loop reads CASSGTGEDGYTF. CDR3 sequence (DNA): TGTGCCAGCAGTGGGACAGGGGAGGATGGCTACACCTTC. This chain joins TRBV6-1 and TRBJ1-2; 9 positions agree with TRBD1. V trimming: 4 bases; J trimming: 6 bases; junction bases outside the gene matches: 3. This CDR3 has 13 residues. CDR1 is MNHNS and CDR2 is SASEGT in the germline V gene.